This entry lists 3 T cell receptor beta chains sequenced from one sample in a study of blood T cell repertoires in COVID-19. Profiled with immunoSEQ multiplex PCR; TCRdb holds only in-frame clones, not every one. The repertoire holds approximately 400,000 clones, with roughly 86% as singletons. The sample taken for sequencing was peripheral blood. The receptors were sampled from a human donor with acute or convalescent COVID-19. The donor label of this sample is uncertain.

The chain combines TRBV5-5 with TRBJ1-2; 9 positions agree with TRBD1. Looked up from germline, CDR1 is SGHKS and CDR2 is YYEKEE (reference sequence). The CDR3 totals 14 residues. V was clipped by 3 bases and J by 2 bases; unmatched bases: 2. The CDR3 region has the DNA TGTGCCAGCAGCTGGGACAGGGAGAACTATGGCTACACCTTC. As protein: CASSWDRENYGYTF. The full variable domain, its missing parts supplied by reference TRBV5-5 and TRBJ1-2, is DAGVTQSPTHLIKTRGQQVTLRCSPISGHKSVSWYQQVLGQGPQFIFQYYEKEERGRGNFPDRFSARQFPNYSSELNVNALLLGDSALYLCASSWDRENYGYTFGSGTRLTVV.

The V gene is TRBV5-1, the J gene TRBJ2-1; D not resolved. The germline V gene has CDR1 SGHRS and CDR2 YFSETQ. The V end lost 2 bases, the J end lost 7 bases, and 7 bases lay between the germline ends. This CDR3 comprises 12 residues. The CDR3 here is CASSFAGNEQFF. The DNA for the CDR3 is TGCGCCAGCAGCTTCGCAGGAAATGAGCAGTTCTTC.

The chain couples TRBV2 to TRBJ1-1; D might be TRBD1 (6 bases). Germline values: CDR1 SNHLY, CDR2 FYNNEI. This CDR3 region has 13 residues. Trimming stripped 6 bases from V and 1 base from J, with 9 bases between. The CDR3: CASSRTENTEAFF. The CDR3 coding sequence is TGTGCCAGCAGCCGGACAGAGAACACTGAAGCTTTCTTT.